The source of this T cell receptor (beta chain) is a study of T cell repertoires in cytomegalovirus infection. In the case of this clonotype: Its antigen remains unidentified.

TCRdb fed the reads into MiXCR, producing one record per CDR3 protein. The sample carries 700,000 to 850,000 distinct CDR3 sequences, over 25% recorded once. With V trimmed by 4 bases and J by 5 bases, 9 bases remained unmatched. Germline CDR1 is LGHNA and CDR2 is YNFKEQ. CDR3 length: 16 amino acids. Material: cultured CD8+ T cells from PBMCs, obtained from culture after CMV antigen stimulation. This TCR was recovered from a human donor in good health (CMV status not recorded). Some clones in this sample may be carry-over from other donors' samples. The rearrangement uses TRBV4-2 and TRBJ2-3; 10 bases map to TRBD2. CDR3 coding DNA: TGTGCCAGCAGCCCCCGGGGAGCGGGGGGGCGAGATACGCAGTATTTT. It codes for CASSPRGAGGRDTQYF.